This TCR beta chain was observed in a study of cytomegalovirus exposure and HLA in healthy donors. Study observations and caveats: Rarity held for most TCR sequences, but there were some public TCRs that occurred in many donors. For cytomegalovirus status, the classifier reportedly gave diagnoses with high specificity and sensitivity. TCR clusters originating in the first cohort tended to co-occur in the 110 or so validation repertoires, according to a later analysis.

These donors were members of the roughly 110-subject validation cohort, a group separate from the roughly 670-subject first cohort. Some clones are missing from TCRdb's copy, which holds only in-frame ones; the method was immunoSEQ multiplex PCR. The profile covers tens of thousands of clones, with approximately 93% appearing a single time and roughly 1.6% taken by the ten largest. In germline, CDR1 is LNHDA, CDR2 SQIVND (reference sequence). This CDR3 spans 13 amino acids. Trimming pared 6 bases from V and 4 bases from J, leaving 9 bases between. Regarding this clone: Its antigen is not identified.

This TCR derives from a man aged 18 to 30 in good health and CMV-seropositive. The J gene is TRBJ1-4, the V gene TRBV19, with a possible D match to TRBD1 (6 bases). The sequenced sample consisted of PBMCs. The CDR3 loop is CASRRQDNEKLFF. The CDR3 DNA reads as TGTGCCAGTAGGAGACAGGATAATGAAAAACTGTTTTTT.